This is a list of T cell receptor beta chains from one sample in a study of cytomegalovirus exposure and HLA in healthy donors. Data came from immunoSEQ multiplex PCR; TCRdb stores just in-frame clones and leaves some out. The repertoire holds 190,000 or so clones, with 75% to 85% as singletons. What was sequenced was PBMCs. These receptors were collected from a boy younger than 18 in good health and CMV-seronegative. CDR3s include the opening cysteine and the closing phenylalanine or tryptophan. The D gene is left open where the match is weak. Clone size appears in some rows only: once, few, many, or a class for an expanded clone.

>NA|TRBJ1-2|NA|TRBV6-5
CASSYSRTENYGYTF
TGTGCCAGCAGTTACTCCCGGACAGAAAACTATGGCTACACCTTC
>TRBD1|TRBJ2-5|once|TRBV10-3
CASTTGGRETQYF
TGTGCCAGTACGACAGGGGGGCGGGAGACCCAGTACTTC
>TRBD2|TRBJ2-3|NA|TRBV7-3
CASSLVSGSADTQYF
TGTGCCAGCAGCTTAGTGAGCGGGAGCGCAGATACGCAGTATTTT
>TRBD2|TRBJ2-7|NA|TRBV9
CASSPSGRAYEQYF
TGTGCCAGCAGCCCTAGCGGGAGGGCCTACGAGCAGTACTTC
>TRBD1|TRBJ1-2|NA|TRBV30
CAWSVRVGTGALGYGYTF
TGTGCCTGGAGTGTACGCGTTGGGACAGGGGCCCTAGGCTATGGCTACACCTTC
>TRBD2|TRBJ2-5|few|TRBV7-2
CASRREWTSGIETQYF
TGTGCCAGCAGGCGAGAGTGGACTAGCGGGATAGAGACCCAGTACTTC
>NA|TRBJ1-2|NA|TRBV5-5
CASSSRPDNSANYGYTF
TGTGCCAGCAGCTCCCGACCGGACAATTCCGCTAACTATGGCTACACCTTC
>TRBD2|TRBJ2-7|NA|TRBV29-1
CSVEGGISGNYEQYF
TGCAGCGTTGAAGGTGGAATTAGCGGGAACTACGAGCAGTACTTC
>NA|TRBJ1-1|NA|TRBV4-1
CASSQLQGLDTEAFF
TGCGCCAGCAGCCAACTACAGGGCCTGGACACTGAAGCTTTCTTT
>TRBD1|TRBJ2-7|NA|TRBV6-1
CASKIAGGYEQYF
TGTGCCAGCAAGATCGCAGGGGGCTACGAGCAGTACTTC
>TRBD1|TRBJ2-6|once|TRBV11-3
CASSSDRVGFPSGANVLTF
TGTGCCAGCAGCTCCGACAGGGTGGGATTCCCCTCTGGGGCCAACGTCCTGACTTTC
>TRBD1|TRBJ2-5|NA|TRBV5-4
CASSTGQGVETQYF
TGTGCCAGCAGCACGGGACAGGGGGTCGAGACCCAGTACTTC
>TRBD2|TRBJ2-3|NA|TRBV5-4
CASSLEMAGGRDTQYF
TGTGCCAGCAGCTTGGAAATGGCGGGAGGGCGAGATACGCAGTATTTT
>NA|TRBJ1-4|NA|TRBV7-2
CASSLGWQTNEKLFF
TGTGCCAGCAGCTTAGGGTGGCAGACTAATGAAAAACTGTTTTTT
>TRBD1|TRBJ1-5|NA|TRBV30
CAWNKGAGNQPQHF
TGTGCCTGGAACAAGGGGGCTGGCAATCAGCCCCAGCATTTT
>NA|TRBJ1-1|NA|TRBV5-5
CASSSRPVNTEAFF
TGTGCCAGCAGCTCGCGCCCGGTGAACACTGAAGCTTTCTTT
>TRBD1|TRBJ2-5|NA|TRBV7-2
CASRPDRGRGETQYF
TGTGCCAGCAGACCGGACAGGGGGCGAGGGGAGACCCAGTACTTC
>NA|TRBJ1-5|NA|TRBV5-4
CASSLGHGQPQHF
TGTGCCAGCAGCCTGGGACATGGACAGCCCCAGCATTTT
>TRBD1|TRBJ1-4|NA|TRBV23-1
CASSQFPGQGNEKLFF
TGCGCCAGCAGTCAATTTCCGGGACAGGGGAATGAAAAACTGTTTTTT
>TRBD1|TRBJ1-3|NA|TRBV27
CASRTRQGSGNTIYF
TGTGCCAGCAGGACTAGACAGGGTTCGGGAAACACCATATATTTT
>NA|TRBJ1-2|NA|TRBV6-5
CASSYSSQGSYGYTF
TGTGCCAGCAGTTACTCTAGTCAGGGATCCTATGGCTACACCTTC
>NA|TRBJ2-7|NA|TRBV28
CASLGNYEQYF
TGTGCCAGCCTCGGGAACTACGAGCAGTACTTC
>NA|TRBJ1-1|NA|TRBV6-1
CASSPQARTTEAFF
TGTGCCAGCAGCCCACAGGCTCGCACCACTGAAGCTTTCTTT
>NA|TRBJ1-5|once|TRBV27
CASSSDRHNQPQHF
TGTGCCAGCAGTTCGGACAGACACAATCAGCCCCAGCATTTT
>NA|TRBJ1-6|NA|TRBV10-3
CAISESMSWVGGNSPLHF
TGTGCCATCAGTGAGTCCATGAGCTGGGTTGGCGGAAATTCACCCCTCCACTTT
>NA|TRBJ1-2|once|TRBV6-5
CASSYQGLDGYTF
TGTGCCAGCAGTTATCAGGGCTTGGATGGCTACACCTTC
>TRBD2|TRBJ2-1|NA|TRBV2
CASTALAGGYNEQFF
TGTGCCAGCACTGCACTAGCGGGGGGCTACAATGAGCAGTTCTTC
>NA|TRBJ2-7|NA|TRBV11-2
CASSLWGPSSYEQYF
TGTGCCAGCAGCTTATGGGGGCCGTCGTCCTACGAGCAGTACTTC
>TRBD1|TRBJ2-7|once|TRBV4-1
CASSQEATGAYEQYF
TGCGCCAGCAGCCAAGAGGCGACAGGGGCTTACGAGCAGTACTTC
>TRBD1|TRBJ1-1|NA|TRBV27
CASLKSDRPSEAFF
TGTGCCAGTCTAAAATCGGACAGGCCCTCTGAAGCTTTCTTT
>NA|TRBJ1-2|NA|TRBV4-2
CASSQETVSWGYTF
TGTGCCAGCAGCCAAGAAACGGTCTCCTGGGGCTACACCTTC
>TRBD1|TRBJ1-5|NA|TRBV4-2
CASSHILPGQGIQPQHF
TGTGCCAGCAGCCATATATTACCGGGACAGGGTATTCAGCCCCAGCATTTT
>TRBD1|TRBJ1-2|NA|TRBV30
CAWSAPGQGDGYTF
TGTGCCTGGAGCGCGCCGGGACAGGGAGATGGCTACACCTTC
>TRBD1|TRBJ2-7|few|TRBV30
CAWKRDRGSYEQYF
TGTGCCTGGAAGCGGGACAGGGGCTCCTACGAGCAGTACTTC
>NA|TRBJ2-3|NA|TRBV2
CASSQAGTQYF
TGTGCCAGCAGCCAAGCGGGTACGCAGTATTTT
>NA|TRBJ2-1|NA|TRBV7-3
CASSFAGAKVNEQFF
TGTGCCAGCAGCTTCGCGGGGGCAAAAGTCAATGAGCAGTTCTTC
>TRBD1|TRBJ1-5|NA|TRBV6-1
CASSVDRRLDQPQHF
TGTGCCAGCAGCGTGGACAGGCGCCTCGATCAGCCCCAGCATTTT
>TRBD1|TRBJ2-5|NA|TRBV6-5
CASRSPGQGLGTQYF
TGTGCCAGCAGATCTCCTGGACAGGGTCTCGGGACCCAGTACTTC
>TRBD1|TRBJ1-2|once|TRBV19
CASSTGQVYGYTF
TGTGCCAGTAGTACGGGACAGGTATATGGCTACACCTTC
>NA|TRBJ1-3|NA|TRBV4-2
CASSLEGGRGNTIYF
TGTGCCAGCAGCCTGGAAGGAGGCCGAGGAAACACCATATATTTT
>NA|TRBJ2-1|NA|TRBV7-9
CASRLNSVVLPAGEQFF
TGTGCCAGCAGGCTCAATAGTGTTGTACTGCCAGCAGGAGAGCAGTTCTTC
>TRBD1|TRBJ2-3|few|TRBV5-6
CASSLTAGTVIFTDTQYF
TGTGCCAGCAGCTTGACGGCCGGGACAGTGATTTTCACAGATACGCAGTATTTT
>TRBD2|TRBJ2-2|NA|TRBV7-8
CASSLDGLAGGPGELFF
TGTGCCAGCAGCTTGGACGGACTAGCGGGAGGGCCCGGGGAGCTGTTTTTT
>NA|TRBJ2-7|NA|TRBV27
CASSFPPIQRSSYEQYF
TGTGCCAGCAGTTTTCCCCCAATCCAGCGGAGCTCCTACGAGCAGTACTTC
>NA|TRBJ2-7|NA|TRBV6-1
CASSEVSYNSYEQYF
TGTGCCAGCAGTGAAGTGTCGTATAACTCCTACGAGCAGTACTTC
>NA|TRBJ1-5|NA|TRBV7-2
CASSTDSPNQPQHF
TGTGCCAGCAGCACAGACAGCCCTAATCAGCCCCAGCATTTT
>TRBD2|TRBJ2-7|NA|TRBV4-1
CASSQDLRGRDEQYF
TGCGCCAGCAGCCAAGATCTTCGGGGGAGGGACGAGCAGTACTTC
>NA|TRBJ2-6|NA|TRBV5-1
CASSLMGPGANVLTF
TGCGCCAGCAGCTTGATGGGGCCCGGGGCCAACGTCCTGACTTTC
>NA|TRBJ1-5|once|TRBV11-2
CASSLDVAGNQPQHF
TGTGCCAGCAGCTTAGATGTGGCCGGGAATCAGCCCCAGCATTTT
>NA|TRBJ2-7|NA|TRBV7-2
CASSLGGGQPYEQYF
TGTGCCAGCAGCTTAGGGGGCGGACAACCCTACGAGCAGTACTTC
>NA|TRBJ2-3|NA|TRBV5-1
CASSPNTDTQYF
TGCGCCAGCAGCCCAAATACAGATACGCAGTATTTT
>TRBD1|TRBJ2-7|NA|TRBV7-9
CASSARQGQAYEQYF
TGTGCCAGCAGCGCCCGACAGGGCCAAGCCTACGAGCAGTACTTC
>NA|TRBJ2-3|NA|TRBV30
CAWSMGLGPGGADTQYF
TGTGCCTGGAGTATGGGGCTCGGCCCTGGGGGCGCAGATACGCAGTATTTT
>NA|TRBJ1-1|once|TRBV7-9
CASSRPGTEAFF
TGTGCCAGCAGCCGCCCGGGGACAGAAGCTTTCTTT
>TRBD2|TRBJ2-7|NA|TRBV7-9
CASSSGLANEQYF
TGTGCCAGCAGCTCGGGACTAGCGAACGAGCAGTACTTC